Listed below are T cell receptor beta chains from one sample, sequenced in a study of T cell responses to AZD1222 COVID-19 vaccine. Data came from immunoSEQ multiplex PCR; TCRdb stores just in-frame clones and leaves some out. Of around 160,000 clones detected, approximately 90% appear once; the ten largest clones hold approximately 3%. The specimen was peripheral blood, collected on day 0 of MenACWY control vaccination. These receptors were obtained from an adult in good health. The CDR3 runs from the conserved cysteine through the conserved F or W. The order of the fields is V gene, J gene, clone size, D gene, CDR3 length, CDR3 DNA, CDR3 protein. The D gene is left open where the match is weak. Only part of the rows carry a size: once, few, many, or a class if the clone is expanded.

TRBV6-5	TRBJ2-3	NA	TRBD2	16	TGTGCCAGCAGTTCCGGGACTAGCGGGAGCACAGATACGCAGTATTTT	CASSSGTSGSTDTQYF
TRBV3-1/TRBV3-2	TRBJ1-1	NA	NA	15	TGTGCCAGCAGCCAACCGGGACGCACAAGCACTGAAGCTTTCTTT	CASSQPGRTSTEAFF
TRBV24-1	TRBJ2-1	once	TRBD1	14	TGTGCCACCAGCCCACAGGGGTCCTACAATGAGCAGTTCTTC	CATSPQGSYNEQFF
TRBV6-5	TRBJ1-5	few	TRBD1	15	TGTGCCAGCAGTTACTCGACAGGGGCGGGACAGCCCCAGCATTTT	CASSYSTGAGQPQHF
TRBV28	TRBJ1-1	NA	NA	13	TGTGCCACTTGGCCGTTAGTATCCACTGAAGCTTTCTTT	CATWPLVSTEAFF
TRBV2	TRBJ1-5	NA	NA	16	TGTGCCAGCAGTCCATCGACGGGTCATAGCAATCAGCCCCAGCATTTT	CASSPSTGHSNQPQHF
TRBV6-5	TRBJ2-5	NA	TRBD1	15	TGTGCCAGCAGTTGGGGACAGGGCCGCCAAGAGACCCAGTACTTC	CASSWGQGRQETQYF
TRBV4-1	TRBJ1-1	NA	NA	13	TGCGCCAGCAGCCAAGATCCATCGCCGGGGGCTTTCTTT	CASSQDPSPGAFF
TRBV11-2	TRBJ1-1	NA	NA	14	TGTGCCAGCAGCTTAGACACGGGGGGCACTGAAGCTTTCTTT	CASSLDTGGTEAFF
TRBV6-1	TRBJ1-6	few	TRBD1	14	TGTGCCAGCAGTGAAACAGGGGAGAATTCACCCCTCCACTTT	CASSETGENSPLHF
TRBV3-1/TRBV3-2	TRBJ2-2	few	TRBD2	16	TGTGCCAGCAGCCAAGGGCTAGCGGGAGTGTCCGGGGAGCTGTTTTTT	CASSQGLAGVSGELFF
TRBV7-9	TRBJ2-7	NA	TRBD1	15	TGTGCCAGCAGCGGGGGGACAGGTGGACCCTACGAGCAGTACTTC	CASSGGTGGPYEQYF
TRBV6-5	TRBJ1-5	NA	TRBD1	15	TGTGCCAGCACTAAATCCCGGACAGGGGATCAGCCCCAGCATTTT	CASTKSRTGDQPQHF
TRBV6-1	TRBJ1-2	NA	NA	15	TGTGCCAGCAGTGAATCGAAATCGGGGAACTATGGCTACACCTTC	CASSESKSGNYGYTF
TRBV5-5	TRBJ1-1	few	NA	14	TGTGCCAGCAGCCTTTGGGGGGTTCCCACTGAAGCTTTCTTT	CASSLWGVPTEAFF
TRBV5-5	TRBJ1-1	NA	NA	14	TGTGCCAGCAGCTTGGTTCGGGGGAACACTGAAGCTTTCTTT	CASSLVRGNTEAFF
TRBV5-1	TRBJ1-1	NA	TRBD1	14	TGCGCCAGCAGCTTGGCCACGGACAGGACTGAAGCTTTCTTT	CASSLATDRTEAFF
TRBV30	TRBJ1-1	once	NA	14	TGTGCCTGGAGATGGTGGTCCAGAGACACTGAAGCTTTCTTT	CAWRWWSRDTEAFF